The 10 T cell receptor beta chains below all came from one sample that was sequenced in a study of cytotoxic CD8 clonotypes in ibrutinib-treated CLL. Assay: immunoSEQ multiplex PCR; the TCRdb copy retains only in-frame clones and omits some. The repertoire holds tens of thousands of clones, with roughly 84% as singletons. The sequences come from PBMCs, collected before ibrutinib treatment. These receptors were taken from a human donor with chronic lymphocytic leukemia.

This chain joins TRBV7-9 and TRBJ2-7, with D possibly being TRBD1 or TRBD2 (5 bases each). The V end was cut by 3 bases, the J end by 6 bases, with 12 bases between. The CDR3 spans 13 residues. The V gene's germline CDR1 is SEHNR and CDR2 FQNEAQ (reference sequence). The CDR3 sequence: CASSLELGVEQYF. CDR3 bases: TGTGCCAGCAGCTTGGAGTTGGGGGTCGAGCAGTACTTC.

The chain carries TRBV7-9 and TRBJ1-4; tentatively, D is TRBD1 (6 bases). Germline CDR1 SEHNR, CDR2 FQNEAQ (reference sequence). The CDR3 is made up of 16 amino acids. Trimming took 5 bases from V and 7 from J, leaving 20 bases between them. The CDR3 region has the DNA TGTGCCAGCAGCCCGGCCGGGACACTTGGTGCTGAAAAACTGTTTTTT. Encoded protein: CASSPAGTLGAEKLFF.

The sample holds one count of this clone. This chain uses TRBV5-1 with TRBJ2-1, with TRBD1 identical over 8 bases. In germline, CDR1 is SGHRS, CDR2 YFSETQ. The CDR3 runs 15 residues. V was clipped by 6 bases and J by 2 bases; unmatched bases: 7. Here the CDR3 reads CASNAGQGTYNEQFF. The CDR3 DNA reads as TGCGCCAGCAACGCCGGACAGGGAACCTACAATGAGCAGTTCTTC.

The chain joins TRBV5-6 to TRBJ1-2, with D unclear. Germline assignment: CDR1 SGHDT and CDR2 YYEEEE. V lost 4 bases to trimming and J lost 7 bases, with 14 bases between them. This CDR3 has 13 amino acids. This CDR3 is CASSPAVGAGYTF. The CDR3 bases are TGTGCCAGCAGCCCCGCGGTCGGCGCTGGCTACACCTTC.

This chain connects TRBV15 to TRBJ2-5; D may be TRBD1 (6 bases). Trimming shortened V by 0 bases and J by 5 bases, and 10 bases separated the two germline ends. Germline CDR1 and CDR2: LNHNV and YYDKDF (reference sequence). The CDR3 runs to 14 residues. DNA for the CDR3: TGTGCCACCAGCAGAGAGGGCGACAGGGAGACCCAGTACTTC. Translated, it gives CATSREGDRETQYF.

The chain joins TRBV28 to TRBJ2-2, with D unclear. Between the trimmed V and J ends, which lost 6 bases and 0 bases, there was a span of 14 bases. Per the germline V gene, CDR1 is MDHEN and CDR2 is SYDVKM. The length of the CDR3 is 16 residues. CDR3 bases: TGTGCCAGCAGGGGGATTGGGCCAGCGAACACCGGGGAGCTGTTTTTT. Translating gives CASRGIGPANTGELFF.

The rearrangement uses TRBV5-1 and TRBJ1-5; D call uncertain. The germline gives CDR1 SGHRS, CDR2 YFSETQ. This CDR3 comprises 15 residues. Trimming cost V 0 bases and J 0 bases, with 7 bases left between them. CDR3 coding DNA: TGCGCCAGCAGCTTGGACGGGGATAGCAATCAGCCCCAGCATTTT. Protein sequence: CASSLDGDSNQPQHF.

V usage is TRBV4-1 and J usage is TRBJ2-3; a weak D match, TRBD1 (6 bases). CDR1 and CDR2 (germline): MGHRA, YSYEKL. There are 16 residues in the CDR3. V dropped 0 bases and J dropped 1 base, with 11 bases sitting between them. The CDR3, as DNA: TGCGCCAGCAGCCAAGATGACAGGCTAGGCACAGATACGCAGTATTTT. It yields the protein CASSQDDRLGTDTQYF.

V gene TRBV7-8 combines with J gene TRBJ1-1, with D perhaps TRBD1 (6 bases). V was pared by 5 bases and J by 0 bases, with 16 bases between. The CDR3 loop spans 16 amino acids. CDR1 is SGHVS and CDR2 is FQNEAQ in the germline V gene. The CDR3, as DNA: TGTGCCAGCAGCCCACGGACAGTTAATATGAACACTGAAGCTTTCTTT. Translated, it gives CASSPRTVNMNTEAFF.

This clone has just a few counts. J is TRBJ2-7 and V is TRBV19; 14 positions match TRBD2. From germline, CDR1 is LNHDA and CDR2 SQIVND (reference sequence). The CDR3 has 17 residues. J lost 4 bases, V lost 6 bases, and 11 bases had no gene match. This chain's CDR3 is CASSPGTSGSVVYEQYF. The DNA of the CDR3 is TGTGCCAGTAGCCCCGGGACTAGCGGGAGTGTAGTATACGAGCAGTACTTC.